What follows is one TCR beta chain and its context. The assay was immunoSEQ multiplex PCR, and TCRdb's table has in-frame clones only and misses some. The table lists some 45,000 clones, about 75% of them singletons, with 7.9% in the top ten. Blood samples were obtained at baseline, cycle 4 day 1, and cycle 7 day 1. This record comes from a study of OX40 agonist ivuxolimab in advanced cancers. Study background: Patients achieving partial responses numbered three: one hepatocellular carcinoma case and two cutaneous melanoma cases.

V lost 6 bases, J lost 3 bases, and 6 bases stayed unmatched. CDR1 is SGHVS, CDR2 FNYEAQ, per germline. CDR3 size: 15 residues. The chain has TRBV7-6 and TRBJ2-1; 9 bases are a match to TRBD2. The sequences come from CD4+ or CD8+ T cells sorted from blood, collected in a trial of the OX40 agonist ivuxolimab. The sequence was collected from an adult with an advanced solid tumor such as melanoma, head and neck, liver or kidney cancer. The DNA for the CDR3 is TGTGCCAGCAGTCTTAGCGGGAGTGGCTACAATGAGCAGTTCTTC. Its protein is CASSLSGSGYNEQFF.